The text below deals with one TCR beta chain. Its target is unknown. This specimen belongs to a study of CD8 T cells in ankylosing spondylitis. For TCR beta, libraries came from quantitative 5'-RACE with molecular barcodes. TCRdb analysed the 5' RACE reads with MiXCR anew, one entry per CDR3 protein. The sample lists about 240,000 distinct CDR3 sequences; 8% to 9.5% were seen once. Overall study findings and caveats: A TCR beta motif made of under 10 highly homologous variants seemed typical of ankylosing spondylitis blood. There was reportedly significant enrichment of clones that were disease-linked in matched ankylosing spondylitis synovial fluid. Disease-linked clones were CD8+ and relatively rare in peripheral blood.

CDR1 LGHNA and CDR2 YSLEER come from the germline V gene. Trimming stripped 5 bases from V and 6 bases from J, with 14 bases between. The CDR3 consists of 14 residues. This sequence originates from a male donor with ankylosing spondylitis or in good health (not recorded which). This chain connects TRBV4-3 to TRBJ2-4; TRBD1 might be the D (5 bases). Source material: blood, either unsorted or a sorted T cell fraction (not recorded which). CDR3 coding DNA: TGCGCCAGCAGCTTGGACACCACCTTAAACATTCAGTACTTC. Translated, it gives CASSLDTTLNIQYF.